These 2 T cell receptor beta chains share one sample of origin, sequenced in a study of T cells in Graves' hyperthyroidism and ophthalmopathy. Researchers took RNA transcripts and amplified the TCR beta CDR3 regions from them. In the first-round RT-PCR of the TCR CDR3, the HTBI primer set was used. One entry per CDR3 protein, called by TCRdb with MiXCR from the multiplex PCR reads. Here the sample spans under 350,000 distinct CDR3 sequences, about 20% being singletons. The specimen was blood. All receptors derive from a woman aged 45-65 years with Graves' hyperthyroidism.

This clonotype has just a few counts. The chain couples TRBV20-1 to TRBJ2-3; 10 nucleotides line up with TRBD2. This CDR3 is built from 15 residues. J was trimmed by 4 bases and V by 6 bases; bases with no gene match: 10. Germline V lookup: CDR1 DFQATT, CDR2 SNEGSKA (reference sequence). CDR3 amino acids: CSAISGRRQSDTQYF. DNA of the CDR3: TGCAGTGCAATTAGCGGGAGGCGTCAGTCAGATACGCAGTATTTT.

This clonotype was seen once. This likely comes from a read error, as the CDR3 has no conserved phenylalanine or tryptophan at its end. CDR3 residues: CASSPGGGRLSSGANVLTS. The DNA for the CDR3 is TGTGCCAGCAGTCCTGGGGGGGGGCGACTCTCCTCTGGGGCCAACGTCCTGACTTCC. The genes are TRBV27 and TRBJ2-6, with a weak D call TRBD2 (7 bases). The CDR3 has 19 amino acids. Deletions cut 5 bases from V and 0 bases from J, with 20 bases between. CDR1 and CDR2 (germline): MNHEY, SMNVEV (reference sequence).